The rows below give T cell receptor beta chains drawn from one sample of a study of identical twins. TCRdb independently ran MiXCR on the 5' RACE reads; one entry per CDR3 protein. This table has approximately 700,000 distinct CDR3 sequences, 15% to 20% appearing once. Separately, the same data were catalogued under a study of T cells expressing NK-cell markers.

The sequencing input was PBMCs. The receptors were sampled from a woman aged 18-30 years in good health. CDR3s include the opening cysteine and the closing phenylalanine or tryptophan. Each record gives: V gene, clone size, J gene, D gene, CDR3 protein, CDR3 DNA. A D gene is named only where the DNA matches it firmly. A row's size may be missing; if present it is once, few, many or a size class.

v_call: TRBV5-5; clone_size: .; j_call: TRBJ2-2; d_call: .; cdr3_aa: CASSLAGWRGKPGELFF; cdr3_nt: TGTGCCAGCAGCTTGGCCGGCTGGAGAGGGAAACCCGGGGAGCTGTTTTTT
v_call: TRBV3-1; clone_size: .; j_call: TRBJ2-7; d_call: .; cdr3_aa: CASSLTNPPYEQYF; cdr3_nt: TGTGCCAGCAGCCTAACGAACCCCCCCTACGAGCAGTACTTC
v_call: TRBV18; clone_size: few; j_call: TRBJ2-5; d_call: .; cdr3_aa: CASSHGGQETQYF; cdr3_nt: TGTGCCAGCTCACACGGGGGGCAGGAGACCCAGTACTTC
v_call: TRBV20-1; clone_size: .; j_call: TRBJ2-1; d_call: TRBD2; cdr3_aa: CSARTLAPHDNEQFF; cdr3_nt: TGCAGTGCTAGGACACTAGCGCCCCACGACAATGAGCAGTTCTTC
v_call: TRBV9; clone_size: few; j_call: TRBJ2-5; d_call: TRBD2; cdr3_aa: CASSLSGTLGETQYF; cdr3_nt: TGTGCCAGCAGCCTTAGCGGGACCCTGGGAGAGACCCAGTACTTC
v_call: TRBV27; clone_size: few; j_call: TRBJ2-7; d_call: TRBD1; cdr3_aa: CASSFIDRGSYEQYF; cdr3_nt: TGTGCCAGCAGTTTTATCGACAGGGGCTCCTACGAGCAGTACTTC
v_call: TRBV29-1; clone_size: .; j_call: TRBJ2-3; d_call: .; cdr3_aa: CSLILPGHTDTQYF; cdr3_nt: TGCAGCCTAATATTACCGGGACACACAGATACGCAGTATTTT
v_call: TRBV20-1; clone_size: few; j_call: TRBJ2-7; d_call: TRBD1; cdr3_aa: CSARSRDSLYEQYF; cdr3_nt: TGCAGTGCCCGAAGCCGGGACAGCCTCTACGAGCAGTACTTC
v_call: TRBV20-1; clone_size: few; j_call: TRBJ2-7; d_call: .; cdr3_aa: CSAESLDGDEQYF; cdr3_nt: TGCAGTGCTGAATCTCTCGATGGGGACGAGCAGTACTTC
v_call: TRBV29-1; clone_size: .; j_call: TRBJ2-3; d_call: TRBD2; cdr3_aa: CSVEGGRGGDTQYF; cdr3_nt: TGCAGCGTTGAGGGCGGGAGGGGGGGAGATACGCAGTATTTT
v_call: TRBV11-2; clone_size: .; j_call: TRBJ2-1; d_call: TRBD2; cdr3_aa: CASSFGEGLSYNEQFF; cdr3_nt: TGTGCCAGCAGCTTCGGGGAGGGCCTATCCTACAATGAGCAGTTCTTC
v_call: TRBV20-1; clone_size: .; j_call: TRBJ2-2; d_call: .; cdr3_aa: CSARREGAGTGELFF; cdr3_nt: TGCAGTGCTAGACGAGAAGGGGCGGGCACCGGGGAGCTGTTTTTT